These T cell receptor beta chains were read from a single sample in a study of response to subunit inactivated influenza vaccine. TCRdb called the RT-PCR reads again in MiXCR, with one record for every CDR3 protein. The sample records around 490,000 distinct CDR3 sequences, 6% to 9% being singletons. This specimen consisted of PBMCs from blood, obtained about 23 months after vaccination. The receptor source for this set is a man aged 45 to 75 who received an inactivated influenza vaccine. Both conserved end residues are part of each CDR3. A D gene is named only where the DNA matches it firmly. Only part of the rows carry a size: once, few, many, or a class if the clone is expanded.

V: TRBV5-5
D: -
J: TRBJ2-1
length: 14
size: few
DNA: TGTGCCAGCAGCCCCGACAACTCCTACAATGAGCAGTTCTTC
CDR3: CASSPDNSYNEQFF

V: TRBV6-5
D: -
J: TRBJ2-5
length: 14
size: -
DNA: TGTGCCAGCAGTTACTCAGGGGTTCGAGAGACCCAGTACTTC
CDR3: CASSYSGVRETQYF

V: TRBV4-2
D: -
J: TRBJ1-5
length: 14
size: many
DNA: TGTGCCAGCAGCCAAGGGTTGCAGGGCCAGCCCCAGCATTTT
CDR3: CASSQGLQGQPQHF

V: TRBV27
D: -
J: TRBJ2-2
length: 16
size: -
DNA: TGTGCCAGCAGTTTGATCGGGGGCGACGGCACCGGGGAGCTGTTTTTT
CDR3: CASSLIGGDGTGELFF

V: TRBV11-2
D: -
J: TRBJ1-1
length: 14
size: few
DNA: TGTGCCAGCAGCCCACGCCGTCCGAACACTGAAGCTTTCTTT
CDR3: CASSPRRPNTEAFF

V: TRBV11-2
D: TRBD2
J: TRBJ2-1
length: 15
size: -
DNA: TGTGCCAGCAGCTTCCTAGCGGGGGGTCTGAATGAGCAGTTCTTC
CDR3: CASSFLAGGLNEQFF

V: TRBV7-2
D: TRBD1
J: TRBJ2-2
length: 15
size: many
DNA: TGTGCCAGCAGCTCGAGGACAGGGGCAGACGGGGAGCTGTTTTTT
CDR3: CASSSRTGADGELFF

V: TRBV6-2/TRBV6-3
D: TRBD1
J: TRBJ2-3
length: 14
size: few
DNA: TGTGCCAGCAGGCAGACAGGGAAGGGAGATACGCAGTATTTT
CDR3: CASRQTGKGDTQYF

V: TRBV9
D: -
J: TRBJ1-3
length: 13
size: many
DNA: TGTGCCAGCAGCGCGTTTTCTGGAAACACCATATATTTT
CDR3: CASSAFSGNTIYF

V: TRBV20-1
D: -
J: TRBJ2-3
length: 14
size: few
DNA: TGCAGTGCTAGAGATGCGGCTAGCACAGATACGCAGTATTTT
CDR3: CSARDAASTDTQYF

V: TRBV5-6
D: TRBD2
J: TRBJ2-3
length: 17
size: few
DNA: TGTGCCAGCAGCTTGGGTGGGACTAGCGGGGTCACAGATACGCAGTATTTT
CDR3: CASSLGGTSGVTDTQYF

V: TRBV14
D: TRBD2
J: TRBJ2-2
length: 16
size: -
DNA: TGTGCCAGCAGCCAATGGAGCGGGATGGGGACCGGGGAGCTGTTTTTT
CDR3: CASSQWSGMGTGELFF

V: TRBV29-1
D: -
J: TRBJ2-7
length: 13
size: many
DNA: TGCAGCTCACTCTCGGGCAGCTCCTACGAGCAGTACTTC
CDR3: CSSLSGSSYEQYF

V: TRBV12-3/TRBV12-4
D: -
J: TRBJ2-7
length: 14
size: many
DNA: TGTGCCAGCAGTTTTTCGTCTCATTTTCGCGAGCAGTACTTC
CDR3: CASSFSSHFREQYF

V: TRBV7-2
D: -
J: TRBJ2-5
length: 14
size: -
DNA: TGTGCCAGCAGCTTAATGCGGTTTCAAGAGACCCAGTACTTC
CDR3: CASSLMRFQETQYF

V: TRBV4-1
D: -
J: TRBJ2-2
length: 14
size: many
DNA: TGCGCCAGCAGCCAGGCTGTTTGGACCGGGGAGCTGTTTTTT
CDR3: CASSQAVWTGELFF

V: TRBV28
D: TRBD2
J: TRBJ2-7
length: 16
size: -
DNA: TGTGCCAGCAGTAACCTAGCGGGAGGGCGAAGGTACGAGCAGTACTTC
CDR3: CASSNLAGGRRYEQYF

V: TRBV6-1
D: TRBD1
J: TRBJ1-2
length: 15
size: many
DNA: TGTGCCAGCTCTATTGGACAGGGCAACTACTATGGCTACACCTTC
CDR3: CASSIGQGNYYGYTF

V: TRBV11-3
D: TRBD1
J: TRBJ2-1
length: 15
size: few
DNA: TGTGCCAGCAGCTTAGACCCCCGACAGGGTGATGAGCAGTTCTTC
CDR3: CASSLDPRQGDEQFF

V: TRBV4-2
D: TRBD2
J: TRBJ2-1
length: 15
size: few
DNA: TGTGCCAGCAGCCATTCTAGCGGGGGGGCTAATGAGCAGTTCTTC
CDR3: CASSHSSGGANEQFF

V: TRBV7-9
D: -
J: TRBJ1-2
length: 15
size: -
DNA: TGTGCCAGCAGCCGAGCCCTATCAGGGGTCAGGGGCTACACCTTC
CDR3: CASSRALSGVRGYTF

V: TRBV18
D: -
J: TRBJ2-1
length: 14
size: many
DNA: TGTGCCAGCTCAGTTAGCCTATTCAACAATGAGCAGTTCTTC
CDR3: CASSVSLFNNEQFF

V: TRBV7-2
D: -
J: TRBJ2-2
length: 14
size: -
DNA: TGTGCCAGCACCCCAAACAGGGACACCGGGGAGCTGTTTTTT
CDR3: CASTPNRDTGELFF

V: TRBV20-1
D: TRBD1
J: TRBJ1-2
length: 13
size: -
DNA: TGCAGTGCTAGGGCCGGGACAGCCTATGGCTACACCTTC
CDR3: CSARAGTAYGYTF

V: TRBV2
D: -
J: TRBJ2-4
length: 15
size: few
DNA: TGTGCCAGCAGATCCCTTCCGCATGCCAAAAACATTCAGTACTTC
CDR3: CASRSLPHAKNIQYF

V: TRBV6-1
D: -
J: TRBJ2-3
length: 14
size: many
DNA: TGTGCCAGCAGTCCAAGGGGGAGGGCAGATACGCAGTATTTT
CDR3: CASSPRGRADTQYF

V: TRBV20-1
D: TRBD2
J: TRBJ2-1
length: 16
size: many
DNA: TGCAGTGCTAGACCCCTACTAGCGGGAGGGCTCACAGAGCAGTTCTTC
CDR3: CSARPLLAGGLTEQFF

V: TRBV20-1
D: -
J: TRBJ1-2
length: 17
size: -
DNA: TGCAGTGCTAGAGACCACAGGATTTCCTCCTACAACTATGGCTACACCTTC
CDR3: CSARDHRISSYNYGYTF

V: TRBV7-2
D: -
J: TRBJ2-4
length: 16
size: many
DNA: TGTGCCAGCAGTACCAGGGCAGGATTAGCCAAAAACATTCAGTACTTC
CDR3: CASSTRAGLAKNIQYF

V: TRBV28
D: -
J: TRBJ2-3
length: 16
size: -
DNA: TGTGCCAGCACCAGATCAGGGTATACTAGCACAGATACGCAGTATTTT
CDR3: CASTRSGYTSTDTQYF

V: TRBV30
D: TRBD2
J: TRBJ2-1
length: 15
size: many
DNA: TGTGCCTGGAGTTTCGGCGGGAGCTCCTACAATGAGCAGTTCTTC
CDR3: CAWSFGGSSYNEQFF

V: TRBV5-1
D: -
J: TRBJ1-2
length: 13
size: -
DNA: TGCGCCAGCAGTACGTCAACTCCCTATGGCTACACCTTC
CDR3: CASSTSTPYGYTF

V: TRBV4-3
D: -
J: TRBJ1-6
length: 15
size: many
DNA: TGCGCCAGCAGCCAAGATAGGCAGGGACGTTTGGCCCTCCACTTT
CDR3: CASSQDRQGRLALHF

V: TRBV28
D: TRBD2
J: TRBJ2-7
length: 15
size: -
DNA: TGTGCCAGTTGGACTAGCGGCCCTAGGGGCTACGAGCAGTACTTC
CDR3: CASWTSGPRGYEQYF

V: TRBV19
D: -
J: TRBJ1-1
length: 13
size: many
DNA: TGTGCCAGTAGTAAGAGGGGAGTCACTGAAGCTTTCTTT
CDR3: CASSKRGVTEAFF

V: TRBV14
D: TRBD1
J: TRBJ2-1
length: 15
size: -
DNA: TGTGCCAGCAGCCAACTAACTAGGGGGCAAGGGGAGCAGTTCTTC
CDR3: CASSQLTRGQGEQFF

V: TRBV6-1
D: -
J: TRBJ1-4
length: 10
size: few
DNA: TGTGCCAGGGCGGATGAAAAACTGTTTTTT
CDR3: CARADEKLFF

V: TRBV20-1
D: -
J: TRBJ2-5
length: 13
size: -
DNA: TGCAGTGCTAGAGGGGGACACAGGGAGACCCAGTACTTC
CDR3: CSARGGHRETQYF

V: TRBV7-9
D: TRBD1
J: TRBJ1-2
length: 13
size: -
DNA: TGTGCCAGCAGCGGGGACAGAGACTATGGCTACACCTTC
CDR3: CASSGDRDYGYTF

V: TRBV28
D: -
J: TRBJ2-2
length: 13
size: -
DNA: TGTGCCAGCAGTTTACCGGTTACCGGGGAGCTGTTTTTT
CDR3: CASSLPVTGELFF

V: TRBV7-2
D: -
J: TRBJ2-7
length: 13
size: -
DNA: TGTGCCAGCGGATCAACTAATTCCTACGAGCAGTACTTC
CDR3: CASGSTNSYEQYF

V: TRBV3-1
D: -
J: TRBJ1-2
length: 14
size: many
DNA: TGTGCCAGCAGCCAGGACCCAGGGAGCTATGGCTACACCTTC
CDR3: CASSQDPGSYGYTF

V: TRBV7-9
D: -
J: TRBJ2-1
length: 14
size: -
DNA: TGTGCCAGCAGCTTCCCGGGTCCCGAGGCTGAGCAGTTCTTC
CDR3: CASSFPGPEAEQFF

V: TRBV19
D: TRBD2
J: TRBJ2-2
length: 16
size: few
DNA: TGTGCCAGTAGAAGCAGCGGGAGGGGGAACACCGGGGAGCTGTTTTTT
CDR3: CASRSSGRGNTGELFF

V: TRBV4-3
D: -
J: TRBJ2-1
length: 16
size: few
DNA: TGCGCCAGCAGCCAAGATGGAAATGGGGCCTACAATGAGCAGTTCTTC
CDR3: CASSQDGNGAYNEQFF

V: TRBV12-3/TRBV12-4
D: -
J: TRBJ2-2
length: 15
size: -
DNA: TGTGCCAGCAGTTTTCGGACCCAACTAACCGGGGAGCTGTTTTTT
CDR3: CASSFRTQLTGELFF

V: TRBV9
D: TRBD2
J: TRBJ2-3
length: 15
size: -
DNA: TGTGCCAGCAGCCCTCCTAGCGGGAGACCAGATACGCAGTATTTT
CDR3: CASSPPSGRPDTQYF

V: TRBV6-2/TRBV6-3
D: -
J: TRBJ2-3
length: 16
size: few
DNA: TGTGCCAGCAGTTACTCGAGTTTTACTCCGGGGGATACGCAGTATTTT
CDR3: CASSYSSFTPGDTQYF

V: TRBV7-9
D: -
J: TRBJ1-4
length: 14
size: -
DNA: TGTGCCAGCAGCAAACAGGGTGAAAGTGAAAAACTGTTTTTT
CDR3: CASSKQGESEKLFF

V: TRBV28
D: -
J: TRBJ2-4
length: 15
size: -
DNA: TGTGCCAGCAGTTTCCTTTCGGGGGTTGAAGACATTCAGTACTTC
CDR3: CASSFLSGVEDIQYF